Each of the 19 T cell receptor beta chains below was sequenced from the same sample in a study of T cells in Graves' hyperthyroidism and ophthalmopathy. TCR beta CDR3 regions were amplified from RNA. HTBI primers were used for first-round RT-PCR of the TCR CDR3. TCRdb reprocessed the multiplex PCR reads with MiXCR, giving one entry per CDR3 protein. The table lists about 530,000 distinct CDR3 sequences, more than 15% of them singletons. The sample comprised blood. The receptor set was obtained from a woman aged 18 to 35 with Graves' ophthalmopathy.

This clonotype was counted many times. The V call is TRBV12-3 or TRBV12-4, the J call TRBJ1-1, with D maybe TRBD1 (5 bases). Trimming removed 4 bases at V and 0 bases at J, with 15 bases between. CDR3 size: 16 residues. For the CDR3, the DNA is TGTGCCAGCAGTTGGGCCAGGGCCACGGTGAACACTGAAGCTTTCTTT. This translates into CASSWARATVNTEAFF.

DNA for the CDR3: TGTGCCAGCAGTTACCGGGGACAGGGGCAAGCTTTCTTT. Its translation: CASSYRGQGQAFF. The chain is built from TRBV6-6 and TRBJ1-1, with TRBD1 matching 10 bases. With 2 bases clipped from V and 9 bases from J, the junction kept 3 bases outside the gene matches. This CDR3 is 13 amino acids long. Germline lookup yields CDR1 MNHNY and CDR2 SVGAGI (reference sequence).

This clonotype appeared many times. V and J are TRBV7-3 and TRBJ2-3, with TRBD2 matching 13 bases. This CDR3 comprises 15 residues. The germline V gene has CDR1 SGHTA and CDR2 FQGTGA. Germline trimming cut 8 bases from V and 3 bases from J; bases unmatched to any gene: 5. The CDR3 DNA is TGTGCCAGCTCCACTAGCGGGGGGGCAACAGATACGCAGTATTTT. Translated, it gives CASSTSGGATDTQYF.

The chain uses TRBV13 and TRBJ1-1, with D possibly being TRBD1 (5 bases). V lost 4 bases, J lost 5 bases, and 8 bases lay in between. The germline V gene has CDR1 PRHDT and CDR2 FYEKMQ (reference sequence). The CDR3 spans 12 residues. In DNA form, the CDR3 reads TGTGCCAGCAGCTGGGAGGGGACTGAAGCTTTCTTT. Translated, it gives CASSWEGTEAFF.

This clonotype has a count of ten or more. The rearrangement joins TRBV5-1 to TRBJ2-5, with D possibly matching TRBD2 (5 bases). The CDR3 length is 14 residues. V lost 0 bases, J lost 7 bases, and 13 bases lay in between. Germline V CDR1 and CDR2: SGHRS, YFSETQ. CDR3 DNA: TGCGCCAGCAGCTTGGTGGCAGACGGAGGGACCCAGTACTTC. It encodes CASSLVADGGTQYF. Based on the CDR3 plus reference TRBV5-1 and TRBJ2-5, the full variable domain is KAGVTQTPRYLIKTRGQQVTLSCSPISGHRSVSWYQQTPGQGLQFLFEYFSETQRNKGNFPGRFSGRQFSNSRSEMNVSTLELGDSALYLCASSLVADGGTQYFGPGTRLLVL.

Note on this clonotype: A much larger clone differs by one base, so this may be a read error. Given the absence of the conserved phenylalanine or tryptophan at the CDR3 end, a read error is likely. V usage is TRBV30 and J usage is TRBJ2-7, with TRBD2 matching 11 bases. Germline V lookup: CDR1 GTSNPN, CDR2 SVGIG (reference sequence). CDR3 length: 14 amino acids. V gave up 5 bases and J gave up 4 bases; unmatched junction bases: 7. The CDR3 DNA reads as TGTGCCTGGCGTACTAGCGGGAGTAGATACGAGCAGTACCTC. This gives the protein CAWRTSGSRYEQYL.

This clonotype was counted at least ten times. The chain has TRBV6-4 and TRBJ2-3, with TRBD2 matching over 14 bases. V dropped 0 bases and J dropped 6; count of bases not matched to a gene: 2. The CDR3 runs 16 residues. The germline CDR1 and CDR2 sequences are MRHNA and SNTAGT. DNA for the CDR3: TGTGCCAGCAGTGACTCGACTAGCGGGGGGGCCGATACGCAGTATTTT. This sequence encodes CASSDSTSGGADTQYF.

V gene TRBV20-1 combines with J gene TRBJ2-7; TRBD2 matches 8 bases. Germline loops: CDR1 DFQATT, CDR2 SNEGSKA (reference sequence). The CDR3 loop spans 14 amino acids. V lost 6 bases and J lost 3; bases outside the gene matches: 10. In DNA form, the CDR3 reads TGCAGTGCGCGACGAAGCGGGAGTAGCTACGAGCAGTACTTC. This sequence encodes CSARRSGSSYEQYF.

This clonotype was recorded at least ten times. The genes are TRBV20-1 and TRBJ2-1; TRBD1 matches 8 bases. V shed 0 bases and J 12 bases; nucleotides not matched to a gene: 16. The CDR3 sequence is 16 residues long. CDR1 and CDR2 from the germline V gene are DFQATT and SNEGSKA (reference sequence). The DNA for the CDR3 is TGCAGTGCTAGAGATGAAAGGACAGGGTCCCTGGAGGTGCAGTTCTTC. As protein: CSARDERTGSLEVQFF.

This clonotype was seen ten or more times. CDR3 sequence reads: CASSLGDTPLNTEAFF. The CDR3, as DNA: TGCGCCAGCAGCTTGGGGGACACACCGCTGAACACTGAAGCTTTCTTT. This sequence joins TRBV5-1 and TRBJ1-1, with a tentative D call TRBD1 (6 bases). From germline, CDR1 is SGHRS and CDR2 YFSETQ. Trimming shortened V by 0 bases and J by 0 bases, and 12 bases separated the two germline ends. The CDR3 length is 16 residues.

CDR3: CAISESNRGLGDTIYF. The CDR3 coding sequence is TGTGCCATCAGTGAAAGTAACAGGGGGCTTGGGGACACCATATATTTT. J is TRBJ1-3 and V is TRBV10-3; TRBD1 agrees at 9 bases. Germline loops: CDR1 ENHRY, CDR2 SYGVKD. This CDR3 is built from 16 residues. The V gene end was trimmed by 3 bases and the J gene end by 8 bases; junction bases not matched to a gene: 11.

This clonotype was seen many times. The rearrangement links TRBV20-1 to TRBJ2-5; the match to TRBD2 covers 8 bases. From germline, CDR1 is DFQATT and CDR2 SNEGSKA (reference sequence). The V segment lost 5 bases and the J segment 0 bases; nucleotides outside the gene matches: 5. CDR3 length equals 14 residues. CDR3 DNA sequence: TGCAGTGCTCGGACGGGGGGGTACCAAGAGACCCAGTACTTC. As protein: CSARTGGYQETQYF.

There are many counts of this clonotype. This chain joins TRBV7-2 and TRBJ2-1, with 7 bases identical to TRBD2. With V trimmed by 8 bases and J by 7 bases, 11 bases remained unmatched. Germline V gene lookup returns CDR1 SGHTA and CDR2 FQGNSA. This CDR3 is 14 amino acids long. The CDR3 region is CASASSGSTNEQFF. CDR3 DNA sequence: TGTGCCAGCGCCTCTAGCGGTAGCACTAATGAGCAGTTCTTC. Full variable domain (remainder filled in from reference TRBV7-2 and TRBJ2-1): GAGVSQSPSNKVTEKGKDVELRCDPISGHTALYWYRQSLGQGLEFLIYFQGNSAPDKSGLPSDRFSAERTGGSVSTLTIQRTQQEDSAVYLCASASSGSTNEQFFGPGTRLTVL.

Details on this clonotype: It may be a read error: a sequence one base away is much more abundant. V usage is TRBV20-1 and J usage is TRBJ2-3, with TRBD2 as a possible D gene (5 bases). This CDR3 contains 14 residues. CDR1 and CDR2 (germline): DFQATT, SNEGSKA (reference sequence). The germline V and J ends were trimmed by 2 bases and 4 bases, with 13 bases remaining between them. CDR3 bases: TGCAGTGCTAGAAGCGAGAGGGCGTCAGATACGCAGTATTTT. This gives the protein CSARSERASDTQYF.

The rearrangement links TRBV4-1 to TRBJ2-2; weak D call: TRBD1 (5 bases). Germline-derived CDR1 and CDR2 are MGHRA and YSYEKL. The CDR3 sequence is 15 residues long. The V end was cut by 0 bases, the J end by 4 bases, with 9 bases between. For the CDR3, the DNA is TGCGCCAGCAGCCAAGATCAGGGCGGCACCGGGGAGCTGTTTTTT. Its protein product is CASSQDQGGTGELFF.

The chain couples TRBV29-1 to TRBJ1-5; 8 bases fit TRBD1. CDR3 length: 15 residues. V gave up 0 bases and J gave up 7 bases; unmatched junction bases: 8. Germline lookup yields CDR1 SQVTM and CDR2 ANQGSEA. In nucleotides, the CDR3 is TGCAGCGTTGAAGAGTGGACAGGGCAAGGACAGCCCCAGCATTTT. Protein product: CSVEEWTGQGQPQHF.

Many counts were recorded for this clonotype. This chain connects TRBV11-2 to TRBJ2-3, with a possible D match to TRBD2 (6 bases). Germline assignment: CDR1 SGHAT and CDR2 FQNNGV. V was pared by 5 bases and J by 0 bases, with 15 bases between. This CDR3 spans 16 amino acids. The CDR3 here is CASSPIRAGSTDTQYF. The CDR3 DNA reads TGTGCCAGCAGCCCGATCCGAGCGGGTAGCACAGATACGCAGTATTTT.

This clonotype occurred a few times. The chain combines TRBV2 with TRBJ2-6, with D possibly being TRBD1 (6 bases). The CDR3 contains 14 residues. Germline CDR1 is SNHLY and CDR2 is FYNNEI. V lost 8 bases and J lost 1, with 9 bases in between. The CDR3 region has the DNA TGTGCCAGCCTCAGGGGATCTGGGGCCAACGTCCTGACTTTC. Translation: CASLRGSGANVLTF.

In its sample, this clonotype was seen many times. The V and J genes are TRBV3-1 and TRBJ1-1; D is perhaps TRBD1 (5 bases). Per germline, CDR1 LGHDT and CDR2 YNNKEL (reference sequence). The CDR3 is 11 amino acids. The ends were cut back, 0 bases at V and 11 bases at J, with 7 bases in the middle. CDR3 bases: TGTGCCAGCAGCCAAGAGACAGAGGCTTTCTTT. As protein: CASSQETEAFF.